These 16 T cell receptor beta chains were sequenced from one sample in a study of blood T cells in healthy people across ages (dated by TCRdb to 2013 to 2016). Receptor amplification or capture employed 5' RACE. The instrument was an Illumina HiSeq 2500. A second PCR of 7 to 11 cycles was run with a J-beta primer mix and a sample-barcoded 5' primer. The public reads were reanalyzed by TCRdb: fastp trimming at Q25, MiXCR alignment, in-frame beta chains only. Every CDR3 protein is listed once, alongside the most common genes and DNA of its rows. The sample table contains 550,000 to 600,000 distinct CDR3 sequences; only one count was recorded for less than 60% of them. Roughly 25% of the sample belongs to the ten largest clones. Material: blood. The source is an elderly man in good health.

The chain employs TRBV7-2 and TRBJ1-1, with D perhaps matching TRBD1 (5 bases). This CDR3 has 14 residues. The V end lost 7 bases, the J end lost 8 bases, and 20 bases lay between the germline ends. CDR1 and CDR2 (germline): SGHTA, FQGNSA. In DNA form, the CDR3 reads TGTGCCAGCACCCGGGGAGGGGTGAGCACCGAAGCTTTCTTT. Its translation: CASTRGGVSTEAFF.

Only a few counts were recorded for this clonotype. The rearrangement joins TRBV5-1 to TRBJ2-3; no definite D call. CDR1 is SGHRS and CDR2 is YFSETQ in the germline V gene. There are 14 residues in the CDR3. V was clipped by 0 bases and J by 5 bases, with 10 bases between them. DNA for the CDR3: TGCGCCAGCAGCTTGGAGTCTAAATTAGATACGCAGTATTTT. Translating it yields CASSLESKLDTQYF. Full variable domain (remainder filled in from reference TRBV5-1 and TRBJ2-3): KAGVTQTPRYLIKTRGQQVTLSCSPISGHRSVSWYQQTPGQGLQFLFEYFSETQRNKGNFPGRFSGRQFSNSRSEMNVSTLELGDSALYLCASSLESKLDTQYFGPGTRLTVL.

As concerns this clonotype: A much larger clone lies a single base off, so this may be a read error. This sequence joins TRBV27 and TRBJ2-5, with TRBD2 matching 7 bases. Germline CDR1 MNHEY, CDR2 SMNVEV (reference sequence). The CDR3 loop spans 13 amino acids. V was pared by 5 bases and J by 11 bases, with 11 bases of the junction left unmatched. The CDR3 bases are TGTGCCAGCAGTGCCACTAGCGAGGATGAGCAGTACTTC. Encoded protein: CASSATSEDEQYF.

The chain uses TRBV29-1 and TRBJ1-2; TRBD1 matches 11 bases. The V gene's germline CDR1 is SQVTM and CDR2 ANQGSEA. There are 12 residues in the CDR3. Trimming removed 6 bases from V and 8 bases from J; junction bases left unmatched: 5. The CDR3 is CSVAGQGEGYTF. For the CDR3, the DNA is TGCAGCGTCGCGGGACAGGGGGAAGGCTACACCTTC.

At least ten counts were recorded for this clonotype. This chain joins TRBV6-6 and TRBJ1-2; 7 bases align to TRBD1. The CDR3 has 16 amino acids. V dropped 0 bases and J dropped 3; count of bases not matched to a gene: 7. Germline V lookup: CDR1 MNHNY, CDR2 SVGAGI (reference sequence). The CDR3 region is CASSYSRDRIYYGYTF. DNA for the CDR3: TGTGCCAGCAGTTACTCGAGGGACAGAATCTACTATGGCTACACCTTC.

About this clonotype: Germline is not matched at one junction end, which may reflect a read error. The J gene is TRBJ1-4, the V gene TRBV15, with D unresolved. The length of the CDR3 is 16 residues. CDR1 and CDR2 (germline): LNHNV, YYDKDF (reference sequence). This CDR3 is CATSGDLYQGSGKLFF. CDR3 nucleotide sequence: TGTGCCACCAGCGGAGATTTATACCAAGGCAGCGGAAAACTGTTTTTT.

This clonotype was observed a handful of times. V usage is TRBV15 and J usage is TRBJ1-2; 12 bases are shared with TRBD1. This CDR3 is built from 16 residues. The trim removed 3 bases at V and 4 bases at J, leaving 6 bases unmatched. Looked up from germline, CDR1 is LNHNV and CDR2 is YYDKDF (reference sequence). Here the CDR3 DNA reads TGTGCCACCAGCAGGGCCGGGACAGGGGGCGTCTATGGCTACACCTTC. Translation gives CATSRAGTGGVYGYTF.

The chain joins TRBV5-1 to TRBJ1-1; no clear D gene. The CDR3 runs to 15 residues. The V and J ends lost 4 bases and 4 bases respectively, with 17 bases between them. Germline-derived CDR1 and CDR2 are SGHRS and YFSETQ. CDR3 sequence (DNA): TGCGCCAGCAGCCCGCCTCCTCCCTTGGGCACTGAAGCTTTCTTT. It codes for CASSPPPPLGTEAFF.

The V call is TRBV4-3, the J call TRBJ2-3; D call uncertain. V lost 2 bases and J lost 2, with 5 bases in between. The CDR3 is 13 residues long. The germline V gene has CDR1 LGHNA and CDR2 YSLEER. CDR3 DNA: TGCGCCAGCAGCCAACAAGACACAGATACGCAGTATTTT. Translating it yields CASSQQDTDTQYF.

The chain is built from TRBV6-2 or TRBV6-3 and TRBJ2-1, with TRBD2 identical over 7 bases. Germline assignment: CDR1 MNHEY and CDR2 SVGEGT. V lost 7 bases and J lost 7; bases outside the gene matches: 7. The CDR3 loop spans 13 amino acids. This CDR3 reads CASIRQGGNEQFF. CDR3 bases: TGTGCCAGCATTAGGCAGGGAGGGAATGAGCAGTTCTTC.

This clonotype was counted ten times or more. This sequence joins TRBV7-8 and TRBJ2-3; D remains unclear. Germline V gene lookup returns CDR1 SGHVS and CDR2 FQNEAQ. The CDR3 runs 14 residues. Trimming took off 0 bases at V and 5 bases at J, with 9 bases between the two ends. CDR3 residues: CASSLASWGDTQYF. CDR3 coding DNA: TGTGCCAGCAGCTTAGCCAGTTGGGGAGATACGCAGTATTTT.

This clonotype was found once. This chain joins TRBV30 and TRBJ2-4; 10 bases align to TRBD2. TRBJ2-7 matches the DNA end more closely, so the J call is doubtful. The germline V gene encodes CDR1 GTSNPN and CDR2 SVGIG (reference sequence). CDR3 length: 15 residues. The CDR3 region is CAWSVGLAGVSEQYF. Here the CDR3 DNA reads TGTGCCTGGAGTGTAGGGCTAGCGGGAGTGAGCGAGCAGTACTTC.

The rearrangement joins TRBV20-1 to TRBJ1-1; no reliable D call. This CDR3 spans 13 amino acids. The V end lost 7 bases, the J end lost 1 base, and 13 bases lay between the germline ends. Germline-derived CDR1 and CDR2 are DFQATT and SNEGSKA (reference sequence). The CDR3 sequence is CSVIQNWNTEAFF. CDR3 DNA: TGCAGTGTAATTCAAAATTGGAACACTGAAGCTTTCTTT.

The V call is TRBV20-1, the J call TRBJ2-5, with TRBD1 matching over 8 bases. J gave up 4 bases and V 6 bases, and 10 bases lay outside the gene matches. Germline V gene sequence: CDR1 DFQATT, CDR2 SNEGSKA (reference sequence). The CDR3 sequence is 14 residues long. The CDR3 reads CSADVPGQVETQYF. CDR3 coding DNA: TGCAGTGCGGACGTACCGGGACAGGTAGAGACCCAGTACTTC.

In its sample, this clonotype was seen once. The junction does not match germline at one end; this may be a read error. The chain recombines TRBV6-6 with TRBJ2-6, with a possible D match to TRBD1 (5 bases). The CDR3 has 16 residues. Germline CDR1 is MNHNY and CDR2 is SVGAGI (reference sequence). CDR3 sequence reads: CASSPTEIVGANVLTF. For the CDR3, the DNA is TGTGCAAGCAGTCCGACAGAGATCGTTGGGGCCAACGTCCTGACTTTC.

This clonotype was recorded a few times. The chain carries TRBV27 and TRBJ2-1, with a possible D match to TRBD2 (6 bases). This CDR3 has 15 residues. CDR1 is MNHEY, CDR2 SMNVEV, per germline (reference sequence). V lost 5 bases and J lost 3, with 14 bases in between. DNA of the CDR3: TGTGCCAGCAGTCTCCTGGGGGGATTCTACAATGAGCAGTTCTTC. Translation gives CASSLLGGFYNEQFF.